This T cell receptor beta chain was profiled in a study of beta chain features in type 1 diabetes. Comments on this clone: Its antigen remains unidentified.

Isolated RNA was reverse transcribed in full, so expressed TCRB transcripts were sequenced. The repertoire was sequenced with immunoSEQ multiplex PCR; TCRdb's copy has only in-frame clones and lacks some. The sample lists more than 250,000 clones, roughly 21% seen once, with around 0.03% in the top ten. CDR1 is ENHRY and CDR2 is SYGVKD in the germline V gene. V trimming: 2 bases; J trimming: 4 bases; junction bases outside the gene matches: 3. The CDR3 is made up of 15 amino acids. Study observations and caveats: Among all four CD4+ subsets, Type 1 diabetes patients had TCRB CDR3s that were moderately but significantly shorter. For patients and controls alike, PCR might favor shorter templates to the same degree.

Sample: naive CD4+ T cells from blood. The clonotype originates from a woman between 40 and 55 years old with type 1 diabetes. The rearrangement links TRBV10-3 to TRBJ2-5; 11 positions match TRBD1. CDR3 in amino acids: CAISERTGGGETQYF. CDR3 DNA sequence: TGTGCCATCAGTGAGCGGACAGGGGGCGGAGAGACCCAGTACTTC.